This TCR beta chain was recovered during a study of CD8 T cells in Susac syndrome. The CDR3 length is 10 residues. The V end lost 4 bases, the J end lost 10 bases, and 8 bases lay between the germline ends. Germline values: CDR1 DFQATT, CDR2 SNEGSKA (reference sequence). An input of about 0.45 to 1 ug of RNA was subjected to reverse transcription using random hexamers. TCRdb redid the calling of the immunoSEQ multiplex PCR reads with MiXCR, one entry per CDR3 protein. The sample shows approximately 200,000 distinct CDR3 sequences, around 96% of them seen only once. From blood CD8+ and CD4+ T cells, TCR beta sequences were generated. The multiple sclerosis controls consisted of treatment-naive patients with relapsing-remitting disease, either stable or active.

The material sequenced was CD4+ T cells from PBMCs. The chain links TRBV20-1 to TRBJ2-1, with D uncertain. This TCR derives from a human donor with multiple sclerosis. The CDR3 loop reads CSAKRAEQFF. CDR3 DNA: TGCAGTGCTAAACGGGCGGAGCAGTTCTTC.